The sequence of this TCR beta chain was determined in a study of beta chain features in type 1 diabetes. Study-wide results and limits: Moderate but significant shortening of TCRB CDR3s was recorded in all four CD4+ subsets from Type 1 diabetes patients.

Expressed TCRB transcripts were sequenced after all isolated RNA was converted to cDNA. The repertoire was sequenced with immunoSEQ multiplex PCR; TCRdb's copy has only in-frame clones and lacks some. The sample lists 140,000 to 150,000 clones, about 13% seen once, with less than 1.5% in the top ten. This clone has more than one count but fewer than ten. The antigen remains undetermined. Germline assignment: CDR1 MGHRA and CDR2 YSYEKL. Deletions cut 4 bases from V and 2 bases from J, with 5 bases between. This CDR3 is 12 amino acids long. This clonotype was sampled from a man aged 18 to 35 with type 1 diabetes. This chain joins TRBV4-1 and TRBJ2-5, with D hard to call. Sequencing used central memory CD4+ T cells from blood. For the CDR3, the DNA is TGCGCCAGCAGCCGGGCTCAAGAGACCCAGTACTTC. Protein: CASSRAQETQYF.